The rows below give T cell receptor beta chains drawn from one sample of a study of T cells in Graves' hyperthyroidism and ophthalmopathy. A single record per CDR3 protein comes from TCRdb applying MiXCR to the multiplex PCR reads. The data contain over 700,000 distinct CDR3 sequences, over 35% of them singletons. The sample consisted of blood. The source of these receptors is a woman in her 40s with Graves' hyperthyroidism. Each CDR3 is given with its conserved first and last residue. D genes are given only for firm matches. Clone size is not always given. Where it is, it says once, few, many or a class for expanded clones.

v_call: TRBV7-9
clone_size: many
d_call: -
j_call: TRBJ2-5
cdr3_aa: CASAAYSQETQYF
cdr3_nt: TGTGCCAGCGCCGCCTATTCCCAAGAGACCCAGTACTTC

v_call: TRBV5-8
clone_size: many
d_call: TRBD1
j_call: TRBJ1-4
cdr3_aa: CASSRTGEGEKLFF
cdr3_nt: TGTGCCAGCAGTAGGACAGGGGAAGGGGAAAAACTGTTTTTT

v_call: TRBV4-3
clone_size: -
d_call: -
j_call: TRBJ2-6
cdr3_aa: CASSQRLGESGANVLTF
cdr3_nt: TGCGCCAGCAGCCAGCGTCTAGGGGAATCCGGGGCCAACGTCCTGACTTTC

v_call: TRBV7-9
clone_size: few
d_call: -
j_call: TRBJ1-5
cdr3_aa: CASSFGEDQPQHF
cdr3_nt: TGTGCCAGCAGCTTTGGGGAGGATCAGCCCCAGCATTTT

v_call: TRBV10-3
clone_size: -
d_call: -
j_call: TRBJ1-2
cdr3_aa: CAISEPYRGCTF
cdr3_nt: TGTGCCATCAGTGAGCCTTACCGGGGCTGCACCTTC

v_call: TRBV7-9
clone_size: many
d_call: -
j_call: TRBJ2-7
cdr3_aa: CASSPFRGLVDEQYF
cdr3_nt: TGTGCCAGCAGCCCCTTTCGGGGGCTTGTCGACGAGCAGTACTTC

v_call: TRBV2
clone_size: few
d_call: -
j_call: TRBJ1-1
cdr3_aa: CASRVLRQSPPPEAFF
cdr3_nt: TGTGCCAGCAGGGTTTTAAGACAGTCCCCCCCACCTGAAGCTTTCTTT

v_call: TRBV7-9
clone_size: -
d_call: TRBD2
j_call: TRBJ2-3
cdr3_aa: CASRWGLAGGTSTDTQYF
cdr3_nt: TGTGCCAGCAGATGGGGACTAGCGGGGGGGACAAGCACAGATACGCAGTATTTT

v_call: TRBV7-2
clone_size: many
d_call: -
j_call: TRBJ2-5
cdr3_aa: CASSSYRGAPYF
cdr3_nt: TGTGCCAGCAGCTCTTACCGGGGGGCCCCGTACTTC

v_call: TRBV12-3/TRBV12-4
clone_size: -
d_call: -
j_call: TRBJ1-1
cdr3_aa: CASTSLGRDAFF
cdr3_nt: TGTGCCAGCACCTCACTGGGGCGCGACGCTTTCTTT

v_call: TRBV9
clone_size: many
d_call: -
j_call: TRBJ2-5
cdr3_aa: CASSGWGTQETQYF
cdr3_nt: TGTGCCAGCAGCGGATGGGGGACACAAGAGACCCAGTACTTC